This T cell receptor (beta chain) comes out of a study of cytomegalovirus exposure and HLA in healthy donors. Overall study findings and caveats: A later analysis found first-cohort TCR clusters tended to co-occur in the 110 or so validation repertoires.

Trimming took off 5 bases at V and 4 bases at J, with 16 bases between the two ends. CDR3 length: 15 amino acids. Germline V gene lookup returns CDR1 MNHEY and CDR2 SMNVEV (reference sequence). Only in-frame clones appear in the TCRdb table, and some are missing; sequencing was by immunoSEQ multiplex PCR. The profile covers some 200,000 clones, with 80% to 90% appearing a single time and around 15% taken by the ten largest. With regard to this clone: No antigen is known for it.

These donors were members of the approximately 110-subject validation cohort, a group separate from the approximately 680-subject first cohort. The V gene is TRBV27, the J gene TRBJ2-3; TRBD1 is a possible D gene (5 bases). The specimen sequenced was PBMCs. The clonotype comes from a woman in her twenties or thirties in good health and CMV-seropositive. The CDR3 DNA reads TGTGCCAGCAGTCCTCAGGGAACTGGGCCAGATACGCAGTATTTT. It translates to CASSPQGTGPDTQYF.